This TCR beta chain appears in the sequencing data of a study of response to subunit inactivated influenza vaccine. Study-level findings and limits: After each seasonal influenza vaccination, few new T cells are recruited, the authors suggested.

This clonotype was detected only a few times. Its antigen remains unknown. With 5 bases clipped from V and 4 bases from J, the junction kept 10 bases outside the gene matches. This CDR3 has 15 residues. Germline CDR1 reads SGDLS; CDR2 reads YYNGEE. TCRdb processed the RT-PCR reads anew with MiXCR; each CDR3 protein has one entry. Among around 580,000 distinct CDR3 sequences listed, approximately 14% were seen once. The chain links TRBV9 to TRBJ2-3, with 7 bases identical to TRBD1. The sequence derives from a man aged 45-65 years who received an inactivated influenza vaccine. This specimen consisted of PBMCs from blood, obtained 11 to 12 days after vaccination. The CDR3 DNA reads TGTGCCAGCAGGCCCGTACAGGGGTTGGCAGATACGCAGTATTTT. It translates to CASRPVQGLADTQYF.